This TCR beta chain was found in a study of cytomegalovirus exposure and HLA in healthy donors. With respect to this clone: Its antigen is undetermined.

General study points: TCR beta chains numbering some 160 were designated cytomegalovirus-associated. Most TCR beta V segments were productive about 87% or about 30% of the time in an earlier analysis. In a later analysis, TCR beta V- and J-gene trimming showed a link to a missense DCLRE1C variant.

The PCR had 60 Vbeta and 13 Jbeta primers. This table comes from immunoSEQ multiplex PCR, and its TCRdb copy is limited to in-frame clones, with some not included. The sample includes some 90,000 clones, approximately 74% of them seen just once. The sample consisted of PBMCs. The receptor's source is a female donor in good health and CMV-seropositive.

This CDR3 is CASSNRVHIQYF. The CDR3 DNA reads as TGTGCCAGTAGCAACCGGGTGCACATTCAGTACTTC. The rearrangement joins TRBV19 to TRBJ2-4, with D uncertain. Trimming took off 6 bases at V and 8 bases at J, with 11 bases between the two ends. This CDR3 is 12 amino acids long. Germline-derived CDR1 and CDR2 are LNHDA and SQIVND (reference sequence).